This T cell receptor (beta chain) was documented in a study of T cell responses to AZD1222 COVID-19 vaccine. This clone was detected a few times. CDR1 LGHDT and CDR2 YNNKEL come from the germline V gene (reference sequence). V gave up 7 bases and J gave up 8 bases; unmatched junction bases: 21. This CDR3 contains 18 residues. The method was immunoSEQ multiplex PCR; TCRdb's version includes in-frame clones alone and lacks a portion of them. The sample includes 100,000 to 150,000 clones, approximately 91% of them seen just once. The chain joins TRBV3-1 (or the pseudogene TRBV3-2) to TRBJ2-1; TRBD2 aligns across 9 bases. The starting material was peripheral blood, obtained 28 days after the second AZD1222 dose. This receptor was obtained from an adult who received the AZD1222 COVID-19 vaccine. In nucleotides, the CDR3 is TGTGCCAGCACCAACAAGGGGTCCGCGGGGGGGCTGATGGATGAGCAGTTCTTC. Protein product: CASTNKGSAGGLMDEQFF.